The 25 T cell receptor beta chains presented below share a single source sample, sequenced in a study of cytomegalovirus exposure and HLA in healthy donors. The repertoire was sequenced with immunoSEQ multiplex PCR; TCRdb's copy has only in-frame clones and lacks some. The profile shows 100,000 or so clones, roughly 87% of them singletons. Sequenced: PBMCs. Receptor source: a woman aged 25-40 years in good health and CMV-seronegative.

The chain recombines TRBV5-1 with TRBJ2-7, with a possible D match to TRBD2 (5 bases). Germline V gives CDR1 SGHRS, CDR2 YFSETQ. CDR3 size: 15 residues. Trimming took off 0 bases at V and 4 bases at J, with 14 bases between the two ends. The CDR3 DNA sequence: TGCGCCAGCAGCTTGGTTGACCCCAGAGGGTACGAGCAGTACTTC. Its translation is CASSLVDPRGYEQYF.

The CDR3 DNA follows: TGTGCCAGTAGACAGGGGGTTTTTGACTATGGCTACACCTTC. The encoded protein is CASRQGVFDYGYTF. The V and J genes are TRBV19 and TRBJ1-2, with 8 bases aligning to TRBD1. Germline V CDR1 and CDR2: LNHDA, SQIVND (reference sequence). The CDR3 extends over 14 amino acids. The J segment lost 3 bases and the V segment lost 6 bases, leaving 6 bases of the junction unmatched.

The chain employs TRBV4-1 and TRBJ2-7, with TRBD2 matching over 12 bases. CDR3 length: 15 residues. Germline V gene lookup returns CDR1 MGHRA and CDR2 YSYEKL. The trim removed 4 bases at V and 11 bases at J, leaving 12 bases unmatched. CDR3 coding DNA: TGCGCCAGCAGCCTCCTCCTCTGGACTAGCGGGGCTGAGTACTTC. As protein: CASSLLLWTSGAEYF.

V gene TRBV14 combines with J gene TRBJ1-1; D perhaps matches TRBD1 (5 bases). Trimming pared 2 bases from V and 1 base from J, leaving 17 bases between. This CDR3 is built from 17 residues. The V gene's germline CDR1 is SGHDN and CDR2 FVKESK. This CDR3 is CASSQYRRGSQNTEAFF. Written as DNA, the CDR3 is TGTGCCAGCAGCCAATATCGGCGGGGCAGCCAGAACACTGAAGCTTTCTTT. The complete variable domain, with remaining parts taken from reference TRBV14 and TRBJ1-1, reads EAGVTQFPSHSVIEKGQTVTLRCDPISGHDNLYWYRRVMGKEIKFLLHFVKESKQDESGMPNNRFLAERTGGTYSTLKVQPAELEDSGVYFCASSQYRRGSQNTEAFFGQGTRLTVV.

The V call is TRBV28, the J call TRBJ1-3; D unresolved. The CDR3 covers 14 residues. Trimming removed 5 bases from V and 2 bases from J, with 10 bases in between. Germline loops: CDR1 MDHEN, CDR2 SYDVKM. The CDR3 reads CASSRQVTGNTIYF. In nucleotides, the CDR3 is TGTGCCAGCAGTCGGCAGGTGACTGGAAACACCATATATTTT.

The chain couples TRBV2 to TRBJ2-7; 7 bases match TRBD1. The CDR3 sequence is 12 residues long. Unmatched junction bases numbered 5, after V lost 10 bases and J lost 2 bases. Germline CDR1 SNHLY, CDR2 FYNNEI. The CDR3 nucleotides are TGTGCCACACAGGGGAAAGCCTACGAGCAGTACTTC. The encoded protein is CATQGKAYEQYF. Full variable domain (rest looked up from reference TRBV2 and TRBJ2-7): EPEVTQTPSHQVTQMGQEVILRCVPISNHLYFYWYRQILGQKVEFLVSFYNNEISEKSEIFDDQFSVERPDGSNFTLKIRSTKLEDSAMYFCATQGKAYEQYFGPGTRLTVT.

The rearrangement uses TRBV14 and TRBJ2-1; possible D gene TRBD2, 5 bases. V gave up 0 bases and J gave up 14 bases, with 17 bases separating them. CDR3 length: 14 amino acids. Per the germline V gene, CDR1 is SGHDN and CDR2 is FVKESK. The CDR3 bases are TGTGCCAGCAGCCAAGATCTAGTTACTAGGGCAAAGTTCTTC. Protein product: CASSQDLVTRAKFF.

The genes are TRBV11-3 and TRBJ2-3, with 11 bases identical to TRBD2. In germline, CDR1 is SGHNT, CDR2 YENEEA. V was clipped by 1 base and J by 2 bases; unmatched bases: 2. The CDR3 spans 16 residues. The CDR3: CASSLGLAGLTDTQYF. Written as DNA, the CDR3 is TGTGCCAGCAGCTTAGGACTAGCGGGACTCACAGATACGCAGTATTTT. The full variable domain, completed using reference TRBV11-3 and TRBJ2-3, is EAGVVQSPRYKIIEKKQPVAFWCNPISGHNTLYWYLQNLGQGPELLIRYENEEAVDDSQLPKDRFSAERLKGVDSTLKIQPAELGDSAVYLCASSLGLAGLTDTQYFGPGTRLTVL.

This clone was observed a single time. The genes are TRBV11-1 and TRBJ2-2, with 12 positions matching TRBD2. In germline, CDR1 is SGHAT, CDR2 FQDESV (reference sequence). Trimming took 5 bases from V and 1 from J; bases not matched to a gene: 5. The CDR3 spans 17 residues. The CDR3 DNA reads as TGTGCCAGCAGCCCACTAGCGGGGGGTTTGAACACCGGGGAGCTGTTTTTT. Its translation is CASSPLAGGLNTGELFF.

The chain combines TRBV11-2 with TRBJ2-1, with 7 bases aligning to TRBD2. Trimming took 7 bases from V and 3 from J; bases not matched to a gene: 9. The CDR3 consists of 15 residues. Per the germline V gene, CDR1 is SGHAT and CDR2 is FQNNGV. In nucleotides, the CDR3 is TGTGCCAGCATCCTGCGGGAGTCTGGCTACAATGAGCAGTTCTTC. This gives the protein CASILRESGYNEQFF.

The table lists this clone with a count of one. The CDR3 reads CASRREGQGNSPLHF. The CDR3 DNA follows: TGTGCCAGCAGACGAGAGGGACAGGGAAATTCACCCCTCCACTTT. The chain uses TRBV7-8 and TRBJ1-6; 9 bases fit TRBD1. Germline-derived CDR1 and CDR2 are SGHVS and FQNEAQ. CDR3 length: 15 residues. The V gene end was trimmed by 6 bases and the J gene end by 7 bases; junction bases not matched to a gene: 7.

V gene TRBV9 combines with J gene TRBJ1-1, with D unclear. This CDR3 has 15 residues. Germline values: CDR1 SGDLS, CDR2 YYNGEE. The germline V and J ends were trimmed by 3 bases and 1 base, with 13 bases remaining between them. CDR3 sequence: CASSASSTGNTEAFF. CDR3 coding DNA: TGTGCCAGCAGCGCCTCCTCGACGGGGAACACTGAAGCTTTCTTT.

CDR3 bases: TGTGCCAGTACGACTAGCGGGGGAAATGAGCAGTTCTTC. Encoded protein: CASTTSGGNEQFF. The V call is TRBV2, the J call TRBJ2-1, with 12 bases identical to TRBD2. The CDR3 contains 13 residues. Germline loops: CDR1 SNHLY, CDR2 FYNNEI. Trimming cost V 9 bases and J 7 bases; bases outside gene matches: 4. Filled out from reference TRBV2 and TRBJ2-1, the complete variable domain reads EPEVTQTPSHQVTQMGQEVILRCVPISNHLYFYWYRQILGQKVEFLVSFYNNEISEKSEIFDDQFSVERPDGSNFTLKIRSTKLEDSAMYFCASTTSGGNEQFFGPGTRLTVL.

V usage is TRBV5-6 and J usage is TRBJ2-3; D is perhaps TRBD2 (5 bases). With 5 bases removed from V and 0 bases from J, the gap between germline ends came to 16 bases. This CDR3 is 16 amino acids long. The germline V gene encodes CDR1 SGHDT and CDR2 YYEEEE. CDR3 in DNA: TGTGCCAGCAGTTACCCTCCCCGGAGGAGCACAGATACGCAGTATTTT. The encoded protein is CASSYPPRRSTDTQYF.

The J gene is TRBJ2-3, the V gene TRBV6-4, with 8 bases matching TRBD2. After removal of 3 bases from V and 6 bases from J, the junction contained 5 bases not matched to a gene. The CDR3 sequence is 14 residues long. CDR1 is MRHNA and CDR2 is SNTAGT in the germline V gene. CDR3 sequence: CASSESGSRDTQYF. The CDR3 DNA reads as TGTGCCAGCAGTGAAAGCGGGAGTAGGGATACGCAGTATTTT.

This chain joins TRBV19 and TRBJ2-4; no definite D call. The ends were cut back, 6 bases at V and 0 bases at J, with 12 bases in the middle. Per germline, CDR1 LNHDA and CDR2 SQIVND (reference sequence). The CDR3 extends over 15 amino acids. The CDR3 nucleotides are TGTGCCAGTAGCCAGATTGTCATAGCCAAAAACATTCAGTACTTC. Translating it yields CASSQIVIAKNIQYF.

This clone appeared a single time. J is TRBJ2-1 and V is TRBV27; D is perhaps TRBD1 (5 bases). Germline CDR1 and CDR2: MNHEY and SMNVEV (reference sequence). The V and J ends lost 8 bases and 8 bases respectively, with 16 bases between them. This CDR3 is built from 13 residues. CDR3 amino acids: CASGPAGIDEQFF. CDR3 coding DNA: TGTGCCAGCGGACCGGCAGGGATCGATGAGCAGTTCTTC.

The chain has TRBV5-6 and TRBJ1-3; 10 bases align to TRBD1. With 4 bases clipped from V and 2 bases from J, the junction kept 3 bases outside the gene matches. The CDR3 totals 15 residues. Germline V lookup: CDR1 SGHDT, CDR2 YYEEEE. CDR3 in amino acids: CASSPGTGAGNTIYF. CDR3 DNA sequence: TGTGCCAGCAGCCCGGGGACAGGGGCTGGAAACACCATATATTTT.

In this sample, this clone turned up a few times. The chain recombines TRBV7-9 with TRBJ1-1; D not resolved. The V end was cut by 5 bases, the J end by 0 bases, with 10 bases between. Per the germline V gene, CDR1 is SEHNR and CDR2 is FQNEAQ (reference sequence). This CDR3 contains 14 residues. CDR3 bases: TGTGCCAGCAGCCACGGGGAGGTGAACACTGAAGCTTTCTTT. Translation gives CASSHGEVNTEAFF.

The chain links TRBV28 to TRBJ2-7, with a tentative D call TRBD2 (6 bases). With 3 bases removed from V and 3 bases from J, the gap between germline ends came to 12 bases. Per the germline V gene, CDR1 is MDHEN and CDR2 is SYDVKM. The CDR3 covers 14 residues. The DNA of the CDR3 is TGTGCCAGCAGTTTGGCGGGACTTGGCTACGAGCAGTACTTC. It codes for CASSLAGLGYEQYF. Complete variable domain (other parts from reference TRBV28 and TRBJ2-7): DVKVTQSSRYLVKRTGEKVFLECVQDMDHENMFWYRQDPGLGLRLIYFSYDVKMKEKGDIPEGYSVSREKKERFSLILESASTNQTSMYLCASSLAGLGYEQYFGPGTRLTVT.

This clone turned up a few times. The V and J genes are TRBV19 and TRBJ1-5; D gene unclear. The length of the CDR3 is 16 residues. Germline V gene data show CDR1 as LNHDA and CDR2 as SQIVND (reference sequence). Trimming shortened V by 10 bases and J by 7 bases, and 26 bases separated the two germline ends. The CDR3 coding sequence is TGTGCCACCCATAGTCTCACATTCGGGTTCGACCAGCCCCAGCATTTT. Protein product: CATHSLTFGFDQPQHF.

The chain uses TRBV6-1 and TRBJ1-3; D call uncertain. Trimming stripped 6 bases from V and 7 bases from J, with 10 bases between. Germline-derived CDR1 and CDR2 are MNHNS and SASEGT. The CDR3 runs 12 residues. The chain's CDR3 is CASRADGNTIYF. CDR3 DNA: TGTGCCAGCAGGGCGGATGGGAACACCATATATTTT.

The chain is built from TRBV5-3 and TRBJ1-2; D unresolved. TRBV5-3 is placed among ORFs of uncertain function. The CDR3 loop spans 15 amino acids. V was trimmed by 2 bases and J by 4 bases, leaving 15 bases between them. CDR3 bases: TGTGCCAGAAGCTTTCTGGTAACCCTACTCTATGGCTACACCTTC. Amino acid sequence: CARSFLVTLLYGYTF.

V gene TRBV5-1 combines with J gene TRBJ1-1; D is uncertain. CDR1 and CDR2 (germline): SGHRS, YFSETQ. The CDR3 has 15 residues. V was cut by 0 bases and J by 6 bases, with 15 bases left in between. CDR3 coding DNA: TGCGCCAGCAGCTTGGAAGGTGAGGCTTTTGCTGAAGCTTTCTTT. Its protein is CASSLEGEAFAEAFF.

V gene TRBV27 combines with J gene TRBJ1-2, with D perhaps matching TRBD1 (6 bases). This CDR3 has 14 residues. Trimming left V 5 bases short and J 7 bases short, with 17 bases between. Germline CDR1 and CDR2: MNHEY and SMNVEV (reference sequence). CDR3 sequence: CASSGSAGVAGYTF. CDR3 nucleotides: TGTGCCAGCAGTGGAAGTGCAGGGGTTGCTGGCTACACCTTC.